These 12 T cell receptor beta chains originate from one sample sequenced in a study of T cell responses to AZD1222 COVID-19 vaccine. The assay was immunoSEQ multiplex PCR, and TCRdb's table has in-frame clones only and misses some. The sample has 90,000 to 120,000 clones, about 93% seen once; the top ten hold 20% to 25%. Here the sequenced sample was peripheral blood, taken on day 0 of AZD1222 vaccination. Receptors were obtained from an adult in good health.

The V gene is TRBV20-1, the J gene TRBJ2-1; the match to TRBD2 covers 8 bases. Looked up from germline, CDR1 is DFQATT and CDR2 is SNEGSKA (reference sequence). This CDR3 has 14 residues. With 3 bases clipped from V and 3 bases from J, the junction kept 4 bases outside the gene matches. The CDR3 nucleotides are TGCAGTGCTAGTAGGCGGGGGGTCTACAATGAGCAGTTCTTC. Translation: CSASRRGVYNEQFF.

The V call is TRBV9, the J call TRBJ1-3, with no clear D. CDR1 and CDR2 (germline): SGDLS, YYNGEE. The V gene lost 2 bases and the J gene lost 4 bases, with 13 bases spanning the gap. The CDR3 is 15 residues long. The DNA for the CDR3 is TGTGCCAGCAGCGTGAGAGGAGGGCCGGGAAACACCATATATTTT. Protein: CASSVRGGPGNTIYF.

CDR3 residues: CASSQDIMAGDQPQHF. The CDR3 DNA is TGCGCCAGCAGCCAAGATATAATGGCAGGGGATCAGCCCCAGCATTTT. The chain uses TRBV4-3 and TRBJ1-5; weak D call: TRBD1 (6 bases). CDR3 length: 16 amino acids. V lost 0 bases and J 5 bases, leaving 14 bases between the germline ends. The germline V gene has CDR1 LGHNA and CDR2 YSLEER.

A single count supports this clone. The rearrangement joins TRBV19 to TRBJ1-1, with D maybe TRBD1 (6 bases). The V and J ends lost 7 bases and 4 bases respectively, with 19 bases between them. The germline CDR1 and CDR2 sequences are LNHDA and SQIVND (reference sequence). This CDR3 is 15 amino acids long. This CDR3 is CASISGALGGTEAFF. CDR3 in DNA: TGTGCCAGTATATCGGGGGCGTTGGGCGGCACTGAAGCTTTCTTT.

The chain joins TRBV6-2 or TRBV6-3 to TRBJ1-6; D not certain. The CDR3 is 16 amino acids. Germline CDR1 MNHEY, CDR2 SVGEGT. V gave up 2 bases and J gave up 0 bases, with 8 bases separating them. CDR3 residues: CASSYERSSYNSPLHF. CDR3 DNA sequence: TGTGCCAGCAGTTACGAGAGAAGCTCCTATAATTCACCCCTCCACTTT.

The chain links TRBV7-9 to TRBJ1-4; 12 bases match TRBD1. This CDR3 region has 18 residues. Germline CDR1 and CDR2: SEHNR and FQNEAQ (reference sequence). J was trimmed by 0 bases and V by 5 bases; bases with no gene match: 7. The CDR3 spells CASSPGQGALSTNEKLFF. The CDR3 nucleotides read TGTGCCAGCAGCCCGGGACAGGGGGCTCTATCAACTAATGAAAAACTGTTTTTT.

The V gene is TRBV11-3, the J gene TRBJ2-7, with D perhaps being TRBD1 or TRBD2 (5 bases each). The V and J ends lost 2 bases and 6 bases respectively, with 17 bases between them. Germline V gene lookup returns CDR1 SGHNT and CDR2 YENEEA. The CDR3 has 15 residues. The CDR3 nucleotides read TGTGCCAGCAGCTTAACGAGGGGCCCAAGTGGCGAGCAGTACTTC. Its protein product is CASSLTRGPSGEQYF.

This sequence joins TRBV19 and TRBJ2-1; the D is unclear. Trimming pared 3 bases from V and 4 bases from J, leaving 19 bases between. The CDR3 covers 17 residues. Germline CDR1 LNHDA, CDR2 SQIVND (reference sequence). The CDR3 region is CASSIRAASNTYNEQFF. The DNA for the CDR3 is TGTGCCAGTAGTATTAGGGCAGCCTCAAACACATACAATGAGCAGTTCTTC. Variable domain in full (rest from reference TRBV19 and TRBJ2-1): DGGITQSPKYLFRKEGQNVTLSCEQNLNHDAMYWYRQDPGQGLRLIYYSQIVNDFQKGDIAEGYSVSREKKESFPLTVTSAQKNPTAFYLCASSIRAASNTYNEQFFGPGTRLTVL.

This clone was observed a single time. J is TRBJ2-3 and V is TRBV7-2, with D possibly being TRBD1 or TRBD2 (5 bases each). The V gene lost 2 bases and the J gene lost 5 bases, with 11 bases spanning the gap. Germline loops: CDR1 SGHTA, CDR2 FQGNSA. The CDR3 contains 14 residues. The CDR3: CASSLWGLGDTQYF. The CDR3 DNA sequence: TGTGCCAGCAGCTTATGGGGGTTAGGAGATACGCAGTATTTT.

This sequence joins TRBV24-1 and TRBJ2-2; D remains ambiguous. There are 14 residues in the CDR3. V was shortened by 3 bases and J by 5 bases, with 9 bases between the two germline ends. Germline assignment: CDR1 KGHDR and CDR2 SFDVKD. The CDR3 nucleotides are TGTGCCACCAGTGATCCGGGTGGGACCGGGGAGCTGTTTTTT. Translated: CATSDPGGTGELFF.

CDR3 sequence: CASRPWTGTTYEQYF. The CDR3, as DNA: TGTGCCAGCAGACCATGGACAGGCACTACGTACGAGCAGTACTTC. This chain uses TRBV6-5 with TRBJ2-7, with 7 nucleotides matching TRBD1. This CDR3 has 15 amino acids. Trimming cost V 6 bases and J 4 bases; bases outside gene matches: 12. Germline CDR1 and CDR2: MNHEY and SVGAGI.

This clone was counted a few times. This rearrangement joins TRBV7-6 to TRBJ2-1; a weak D match, TRBD2 (7 bases). V was pared by 6 bases and J by 9 bases, with 21 bases between. There are 15 residues in the CDR3. Looked up from germline, CDR1 is SGHVS and CDR2 is FNYEAQ. The CDR3 loop is CASRQLEGGPSEQFF. The CDR3 region has the DNA TGTGCCAGCAGACAACTTGAGGGGGGGCCTAGTGAGCAGTTCTTC.